The entry below describes one TCR beta chain. TCRdb keeps only in-frame clones here, not all; method: immunoSEQ multiplex PCR. The data contain some 100,000 clones, about 80% of them singletons. This sample is drawn from a study of control samples from healthy donors and cancer patients. V gave up 3 bases and J gave up 8 bases; unmatched junction bases: 7. The CDR3 spans 13 residues. The germline V gene encodes CDR1 SGDLS and CDR2 YYNGEE. Sequencing input: blood. This TCR was sampled from a woman in her thirties in good health. This chain connects TRBV9 to TRBJ1-2; 7 nucleotides align to TRBD1. The CDR3 region is CASSADRVQGYTF. The CDR3 DNA is TGTGCCAGCAGCGCAGACAGGGTCCAAGGCTACACCTTC. Using reference TRBV9 and TRBJ1-2 for the parts outside the CDR3, the full variable domain is DSGVTQTPKHLITATGQRVTLRCSPRSGDLSVYWYQQSLDQGLQFLIQYYNGEERAKGNILERFSAQQFPDLHSELNLSSLELGDSALYFCASSADRVQGYTFGSGTRLTVV.